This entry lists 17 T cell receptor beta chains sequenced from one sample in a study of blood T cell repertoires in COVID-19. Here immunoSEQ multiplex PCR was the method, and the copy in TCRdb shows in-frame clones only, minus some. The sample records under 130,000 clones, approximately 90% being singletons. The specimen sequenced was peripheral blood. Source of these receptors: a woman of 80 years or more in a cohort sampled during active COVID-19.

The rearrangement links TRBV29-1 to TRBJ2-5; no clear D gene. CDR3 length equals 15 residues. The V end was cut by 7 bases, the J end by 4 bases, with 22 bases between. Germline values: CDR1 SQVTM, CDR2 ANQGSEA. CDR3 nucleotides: TGCAGCGCCTACCAGGCCTCCCGCGTGAGAGAGACCCAGTACTTC. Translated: CSAYQASRVRETQYF.

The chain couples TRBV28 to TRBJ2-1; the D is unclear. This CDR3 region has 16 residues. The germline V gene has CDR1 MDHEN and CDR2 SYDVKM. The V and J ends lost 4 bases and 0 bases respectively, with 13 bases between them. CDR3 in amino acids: CASSSPGGSSYNEQFF. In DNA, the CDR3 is TGTGCCAGCAGTTCCCCCGGCGGAAGCTCCTACAATGAGCAGTTCTTC.

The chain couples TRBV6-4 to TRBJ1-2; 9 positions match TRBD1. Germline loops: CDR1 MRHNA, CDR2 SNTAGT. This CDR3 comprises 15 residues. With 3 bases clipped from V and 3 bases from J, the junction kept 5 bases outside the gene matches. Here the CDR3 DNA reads TGTGCCAGCAGTGAAACGGGACAGGGTCACTATGGCTACACCTTC. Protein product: CASSETGQGHYGYTF.

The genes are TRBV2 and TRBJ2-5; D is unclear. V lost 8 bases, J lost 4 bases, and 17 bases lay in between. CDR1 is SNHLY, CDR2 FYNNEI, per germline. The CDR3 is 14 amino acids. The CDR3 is CASGFQRGGETQYF. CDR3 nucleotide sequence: TGTGCCAGCGGTTTCCAACGAGGTGGAGAGACCCAGTACTTC.

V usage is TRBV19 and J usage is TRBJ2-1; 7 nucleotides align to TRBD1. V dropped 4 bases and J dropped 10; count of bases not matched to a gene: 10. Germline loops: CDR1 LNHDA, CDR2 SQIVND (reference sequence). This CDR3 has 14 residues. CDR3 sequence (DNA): TGTGCCAGTAGTAGCCAGACAGGGCTGGGAGAGCAGTTCTTC. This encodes CASSSQTGLGEQFF.

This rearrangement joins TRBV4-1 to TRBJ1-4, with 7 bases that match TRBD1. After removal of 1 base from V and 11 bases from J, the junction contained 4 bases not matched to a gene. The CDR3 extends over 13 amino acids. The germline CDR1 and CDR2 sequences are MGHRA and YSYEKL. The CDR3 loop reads CASSQADRRKLFF. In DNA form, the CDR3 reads TGCGCCAGCAGCCAAGCGGACAGGAGGAAACTGTTTTTT.

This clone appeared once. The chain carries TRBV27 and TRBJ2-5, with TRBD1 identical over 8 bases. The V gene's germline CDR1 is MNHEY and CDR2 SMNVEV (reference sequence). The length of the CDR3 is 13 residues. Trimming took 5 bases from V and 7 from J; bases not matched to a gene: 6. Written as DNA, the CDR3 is TGTGCCAGCAGTCCAGGGGGCATTGGGACCCAGTACTTC. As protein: CASSPGGIGTQYF.

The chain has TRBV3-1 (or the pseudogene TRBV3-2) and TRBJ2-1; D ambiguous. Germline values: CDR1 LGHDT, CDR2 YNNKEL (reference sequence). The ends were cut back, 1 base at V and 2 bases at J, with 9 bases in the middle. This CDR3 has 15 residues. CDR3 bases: TGTGCCAGCAGCCAAGGTACAGTAACCTACAATGAGCAGTTCTTC. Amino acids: CASSQGTVTYNEQFF.

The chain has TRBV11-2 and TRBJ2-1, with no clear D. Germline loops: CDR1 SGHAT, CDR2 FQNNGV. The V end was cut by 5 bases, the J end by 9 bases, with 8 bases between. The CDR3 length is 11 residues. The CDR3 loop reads CASSHTIEQFF. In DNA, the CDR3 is TGTGCCAGCAGCCATACAATTGAGCAGTTCTTC.

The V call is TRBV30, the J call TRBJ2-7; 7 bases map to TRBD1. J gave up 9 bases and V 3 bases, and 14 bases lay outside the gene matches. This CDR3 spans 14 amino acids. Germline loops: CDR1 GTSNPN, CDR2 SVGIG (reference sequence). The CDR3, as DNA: TGTGCCTGGAGCCCAGGGACAGCCCACCCGGGGCAGTACTTC. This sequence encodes CAWSPGTAHPGQYF.

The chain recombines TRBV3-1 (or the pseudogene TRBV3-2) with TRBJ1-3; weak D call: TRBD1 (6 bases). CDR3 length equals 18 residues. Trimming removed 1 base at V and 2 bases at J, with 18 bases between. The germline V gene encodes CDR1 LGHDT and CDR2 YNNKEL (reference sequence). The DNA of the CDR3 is TGTGCCAGCAGCCAAGGGTCTAGGGGGTTTCTCCCTGGAAACACCATATATTTT. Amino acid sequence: CASSQGSRGFLPGNTIYF.

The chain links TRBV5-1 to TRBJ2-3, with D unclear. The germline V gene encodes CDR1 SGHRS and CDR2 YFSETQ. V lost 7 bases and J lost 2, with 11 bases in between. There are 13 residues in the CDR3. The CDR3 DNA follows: TGCGCCAGCTACTGGAGCGACACAGATACGCAGTATTTT. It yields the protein CASYWSDTDTQYF.

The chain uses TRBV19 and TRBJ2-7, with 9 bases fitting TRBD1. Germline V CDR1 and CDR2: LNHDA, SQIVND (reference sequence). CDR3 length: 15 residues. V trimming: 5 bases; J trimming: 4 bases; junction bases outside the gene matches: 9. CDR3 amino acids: CASSLGQGNMYEQYF. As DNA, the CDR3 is TGTGCCAGTAGTTTAGGACAGGGGAATATGTACGAGCAGTACTTC.

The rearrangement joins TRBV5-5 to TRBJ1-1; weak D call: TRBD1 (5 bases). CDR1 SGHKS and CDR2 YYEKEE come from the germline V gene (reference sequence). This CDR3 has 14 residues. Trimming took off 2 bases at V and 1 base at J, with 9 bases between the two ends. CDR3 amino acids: CASSFWGGNTEAFF. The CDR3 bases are TGTGCCAGCAGCTTCTGGGGCGGGAACACTGAAGCTTTCTTT.

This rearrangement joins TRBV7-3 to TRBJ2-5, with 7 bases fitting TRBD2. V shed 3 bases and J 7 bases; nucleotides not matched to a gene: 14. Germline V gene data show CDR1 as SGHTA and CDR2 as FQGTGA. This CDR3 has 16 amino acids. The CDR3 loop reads CASSFLRGTPPGTQYF. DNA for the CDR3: TGTGCCAGCAGCTTTTTGCGGGGGACCCCCCCGGGGACCCAGTACTTC.

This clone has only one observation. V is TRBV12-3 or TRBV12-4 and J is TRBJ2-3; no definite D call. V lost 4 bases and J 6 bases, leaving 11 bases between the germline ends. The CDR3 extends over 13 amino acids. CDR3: CASSSGWSDTQYF. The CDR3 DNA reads TGTGCCAGCAGTTCCGGCTGGAGCGATACGCAGTATTTT.

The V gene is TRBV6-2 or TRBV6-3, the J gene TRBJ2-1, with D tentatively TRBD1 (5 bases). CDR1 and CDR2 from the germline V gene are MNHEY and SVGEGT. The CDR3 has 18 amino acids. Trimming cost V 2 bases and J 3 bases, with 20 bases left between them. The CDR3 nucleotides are TGTGCCAGCAGTTACGCGACCTTAGGGGCTGGCTTCTACAATGAGCAGTTCTTC. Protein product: CASSYATLGAGFYNEQFF.